This T cell receptor (beta chain) emerged from a study of control samples from healthy donors and cancer patients. CDR1 and CDR2 (germline): SGHRS, YFSETQ. V lost 0 bases and J 4 bases, leaving 11 bases between the germline ends. The CDR3 totals 15 residues. TCRdb's copy holds only in-frame clones and misses some; the assay was immunoSEQ multiplex PCR. The sample lists about 94,000 clones, 90% seen once, with 3% to 4.5% in the top ten. The table lists this clone with a few counts. The chain links TRBV5-1 to TRBJ1-5, with D hard to call. The source material was blood. The source of this sequence is a woman between 18 and 30 years old in good health. The CDR3 sequence is CASSLVGHPNQPQHF. CDR3 DNA: TGCGCCAGCAGCTTGGTTGGGCATCCTAATCAGCCCCAGCATTTT.